The clone carrying this T cell receptor (beta chain) appeared a few times. The sample originates from a study of blood T cell repertoires in COVID-19. Overall study: Acute-phase and convalescent COVID-19 samples originated in the United States, Italy and Spain.

Per the original data handling: Cell counts per sample came from amplifying reference gene primers. Sequenced by immunoSEQ multiplex PCR; TCRdb stores in-frame clones only, minus some. The DNA was the basis for D and trimming; V, J and clone size are from that table. The sample has a few hundred thousand clones; 70% to 90% are singletons. There are 14 residues in the CDR3. V was clipped by 3 bases and J by 6 bases, with 15 bases between them. CDR1 SQVTM and CDR2 ANQGSEA come from the germline V gene. The sequenced sample was peripheral blood. This chain connects TRBV29-1 to TRBJ2-1; possibly TRBD2 for D (6 bases). The source of this sequence is a woman aged 45 to 65 with acute or convalescent COVID-19. Here the CDR3 DNA reads TGCAGCGTTGAGTTGGCGGGATCGGGCAATGAGCAGTTCTTC. Encoded protein: CSVELAGSGNEQFF.